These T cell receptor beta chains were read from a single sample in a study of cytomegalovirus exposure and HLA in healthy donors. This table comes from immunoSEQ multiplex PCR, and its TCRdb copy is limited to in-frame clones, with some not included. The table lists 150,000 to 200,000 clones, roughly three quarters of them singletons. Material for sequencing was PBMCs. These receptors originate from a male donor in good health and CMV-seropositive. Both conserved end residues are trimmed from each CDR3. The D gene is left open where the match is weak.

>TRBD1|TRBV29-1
SVYLSGTGSSYEQY
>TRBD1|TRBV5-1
ASTFLGTGETEAF
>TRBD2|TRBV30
AWSLAGGLRSYEQY
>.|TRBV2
ASSEAPTAYEQY
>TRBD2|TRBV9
ASSARGVETQY
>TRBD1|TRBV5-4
ASSFRTGGTGELF
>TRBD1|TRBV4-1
ASSHRMDRGLGQPQH
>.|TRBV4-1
ASSHWQVNQPQH
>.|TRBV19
ASSIVSVGRGAKNIQY
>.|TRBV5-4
ASSLNRAYEQY
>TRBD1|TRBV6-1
ASSEAQGMGNEKLF
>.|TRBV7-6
ASSPGGRSYEQY
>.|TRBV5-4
ASSRNRVENTEAF
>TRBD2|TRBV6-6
ASSFGTSGNEQF
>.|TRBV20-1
SDCRTGELF
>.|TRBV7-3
ASSLGLRSPLH
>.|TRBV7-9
ASSPLAGPLPETQY
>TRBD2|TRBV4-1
ASSQELAGTYEQY
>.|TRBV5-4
ASSFIGGAGNTIY
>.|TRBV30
AWIGLRNEQF
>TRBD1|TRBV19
ASSPGQGRQETQY
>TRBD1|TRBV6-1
ASSERTGLRDQPQH
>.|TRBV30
AWSLSNQPQH
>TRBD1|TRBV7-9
ASSVRQGALKEAF
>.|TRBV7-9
ASSPLADEKLF
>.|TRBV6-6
ASSYASGAYGYT
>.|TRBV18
ASSPQGRNTEAF
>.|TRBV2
ASHRDLGGYT
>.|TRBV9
ASSEGSTGDYEQY
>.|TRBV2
ASSDGRAYGYT
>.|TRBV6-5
ASSLTGIGELF
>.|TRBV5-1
ASRPGFQGKSEAF
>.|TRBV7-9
ASSLDSNEKLF
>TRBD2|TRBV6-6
ASRPTSGGPGETQY
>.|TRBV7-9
ASSLGGGPVHTEAF
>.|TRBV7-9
ASSPYMVSLTGYT
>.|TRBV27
ASSLAHPGWNSPLH
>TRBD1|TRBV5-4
ASSLGQGGNTIY
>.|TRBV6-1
ASSDGVNSNQPQH
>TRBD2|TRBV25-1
ASSLEGGMGDTQY
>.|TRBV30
AWSLWAGGGRGFNTEAF
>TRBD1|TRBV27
ASSMDRGYSPLH
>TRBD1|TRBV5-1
ASSLRSGQGGTQY
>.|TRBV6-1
ASSEAGGTEAF
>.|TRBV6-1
ASSFHRNTYGYT
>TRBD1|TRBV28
ASSSRRDRENYGYT
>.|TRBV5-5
ASSYGDNSPLH
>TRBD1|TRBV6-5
ASSPGQGKGKLF
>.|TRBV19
ASSKGQTSAEAF
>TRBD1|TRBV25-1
ASSEYYRDRGDGYT
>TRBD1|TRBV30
AWNRDRGPGEAF
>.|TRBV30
AWKGQLAYEQY
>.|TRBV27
ASSLYKNSPLH
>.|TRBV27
ASSAFTGPGNTIY
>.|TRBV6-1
ASRWQGGETQY
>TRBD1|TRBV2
ASRGQGWNTEAF
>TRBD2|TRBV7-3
ASSSGLAGDSYNEQF
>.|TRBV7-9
ASSWGGGETQY
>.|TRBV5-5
ASSRGGRGSNQPQH